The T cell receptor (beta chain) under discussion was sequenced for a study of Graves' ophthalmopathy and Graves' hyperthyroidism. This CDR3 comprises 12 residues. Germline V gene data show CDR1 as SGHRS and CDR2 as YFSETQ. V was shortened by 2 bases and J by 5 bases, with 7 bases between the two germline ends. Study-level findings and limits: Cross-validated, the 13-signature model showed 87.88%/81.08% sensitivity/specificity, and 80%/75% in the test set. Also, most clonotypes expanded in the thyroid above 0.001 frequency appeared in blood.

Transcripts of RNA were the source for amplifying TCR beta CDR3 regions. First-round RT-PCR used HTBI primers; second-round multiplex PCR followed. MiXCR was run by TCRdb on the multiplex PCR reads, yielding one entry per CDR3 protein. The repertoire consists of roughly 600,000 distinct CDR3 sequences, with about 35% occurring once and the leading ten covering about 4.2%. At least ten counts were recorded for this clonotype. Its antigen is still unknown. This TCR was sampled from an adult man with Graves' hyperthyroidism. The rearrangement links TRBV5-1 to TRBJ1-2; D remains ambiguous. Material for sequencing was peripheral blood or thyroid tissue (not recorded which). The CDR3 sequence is CASSFAGYGYTF. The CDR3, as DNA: TGCGCCAGCAGCTTTGCGGGATATGGCTACACCTTC.